Described below is a single T cell receptor (beta chain) sequence and its context. The target antigen is unknown. The data derive from a study of OX40 agonist ivuxolimab in advanced cancers. Sequenced by immunoSEQ multiplex PCR; TCRdb stores in-frame clones only, minus some. The data show under 85,000 clones, approximately 87% seen once. If patients had autoimmune disease history or systemic immunosuppression, they were excluded. At baseline, cycle 4 day 1, and cycle 7 day 1, blood was sampled. Study findings and constraints: People who partly responded at 0.1-3.0 mg/kg had some of the least clonal expansion seen.

V was pared by 0 bases and J by 2 bases, with 6 bases of the junction left unmatched. In germline, CDR1 is SGHTA, CDR2 FQGNSA. This CDR3 comprises 18 residues. V gene TRBV7-2 combines with J gene TRBJ2-2; 10 bases are shared with TRBD2. The receptor was derived from an adult with an advanced solid tumor such as melanoma, head and neck, liver or kidney cancer. The starting material was CD4+ or CD8+ T cells sorted from blood, obtained in a trial of the OX40 agonist ivuxolimab. The CDR3 coding sequence is TGTGCCAGCAGCTTAGCCGGCCGACTAGCGGGCAACACCGGGGAGCTGTTTTTT. This codes for CASSLAGRLAGNTGELFF.